This entry lists 20 T cell receptor beta chains sequenced from one sample in a study of blood T cell repertoires in COVID-19. TCRdb's table, derived via immunoSEQ multiplex PCR, lists solely in-frame clones and lacks some. The sample has tens of thousands of clones, around 80% seen once; the top ten hold roughly 23%. Material: peripheral blood. The receptor source for this set is a man older than 75 with active or convalescent COVID-19.

The genes are TRBV5-1 and TRBJ1-1; D is uncertain. Germline-derived CDR1 and CDR2 are SGHRS and YFSETQ. With 0 bases removed from V and 0 bases from J, the gap between germline ends came to 9 bases. The CDR3 has 15 amino acids. CDR3 nucleotides: TGCGCCAGCAGCTTGGACCCAGGCATGAACACTGAAGCTTTCTTT. Translated, it gives CASSLDPGMNTEAFF.

CDR3 nucleotides: TGTGCCAGCAGCCGAACCCCGGGACAGGGAAACCACGAGCAGTACTTC. Translating gives CASSRTPGQGNHEQYF. The chain recombines TRBV9 with TRBJ2-7, with 9 bases that match TRBD1. Germline-derived CDR1 and CDR2 are SGDLS and YYNGEE. The CDR3 has 16 residues. J gave up 5 bases and V 4 bases, and 13 bases lay outside the gene matches.

This clone was counted a single time. The gene calls are TRBV11-2 and TRBJ1-1; tentative D call: TRBD1 (6 bases). Trimming cost V 0 bases and J 3 bases, with 11 bases left between them. This CDR3 is built from 15 residues. Germline CDR1 and CDR2: SGHAT and FQNNGV. This CDR3 reads CASSLDGDTYTEAFF. Here the CDR3 DNA reads TGTGCCAGCAGCTTAGATGGGGACACGTACACTGAAGCTTTCTTT.

The V call is TRBV5-8, the J call TRBJ1-3, with 8 bases that match TRBD1. This CDR3 is built from 13 residues. J gave up 6 bases and V 1 base, and 0 bases lay outside the gene matches. The germline gives CDR1 SGHTS, CDR2 YDEGEE. Here the CDR3 DNA reads TGTGCCAGCAGCTTGCAGGGGGCAAACACCATATATTTT. Amino acids: CASSLQGANTIYF.

J is TRBJ2-2 and V is TRBV6-4; 9 nucleotides match TRBD1. Germline V gene lookup returns CDR1 MRHNA and CDR2 SNTAGT. V shed 4 bases, J shed 6 bases, and the junction held 9 bases outside the gene matches. The CDR3 runs to 16 residues. CDR3 DNA: TGTGCCAGCAGTGCTACCGGGACAGGGTACTCCGGGGAGCTGTTTTTT. As protein: CASSATGTGYSGELFF.

This chain links TRBV1 with TRBJ2-3; TRBD2 was called by the table and not checked on the DNA. TRBV1 is shown as a pseudogene. The CDR3 covers 18 residues. CDR3 nucleotides: TGCACCAGCAGCCAAGATCAGGCTGGCGGGGCAAGCACAGATACGCAGTATTTT. It codes for CTSSQDQAGGASTDTQYF.

This clone appeared a single time. The rearrangement uses TRBV20-1 and TRBJ1-5; D is unresolved. The germline V gene has CDR1 DFQATT and CDR2 SNEGSKA (reference sequence). The CDR3 covers 11 residues. V was cut by 6 bases and J by 4 bases, with 7 bases left in between. As DNA, the CDR3 is TGCAGTGCCACAGAAAATCAGCCCCAGCATTTT. It is translated as CSATENQPQHF.

A note on this clone: At the DNA level, this CDR3 is encoded by other sequences in the same sample as well. CDR3 DNA: TGTGCCAGCAACCAGGGGAACCGAGAGCAGTACTTC. This codes for CASNQGNREQYF. The rearrangement joins TRBV7-2 to TRBJ2-7; a weak D match, TRBD1 (6 bases). From germline, CDR1 is SGHTA and CDR2 FQGNSA. The CDR3 is 12 amino acids. Trimming removed 7 bases from V and 7 bases from J, with 14 bases in between.

V gene TRBV4-2 combines with J gene TRBJ1-4, with D unclear. Germline V gene lookup returns CDR1 LGHNA and CDR2 YNFKEQ. Trimming took off 0 bases at V and 8 bases at J, with 7 bases between the two ends. The CDR3 consists of 13 residues. The CDR3 region has the DNA TGTGCCAGCAGCCAAGATAGGAGGGAAAAACTGTTTTTT. This codes for CASSQDRREKLFF.

J is TRBJ2-7 and V is TRBV28; perhaps TRBD1 as D (6 bases). CDR1 and CDR2 (germline): MDHEN, SYDVKM. Trimming shortened V by 5 bases and J by 1 base, and 15 bases separated the two germline ends. The CDR3 is made up of 15 amino acids. CDR3 bases: TGTGCCAGCAGTCCCCCGACAGGCCAATCCTACGAGCAGTACTTC. Protein sequence: CASSPPTGQSYEQYF.

V is TRBV27 and J is TRBJ1-1; possibly TRBD1 for D (5 bases). The CDR3 spans 15 residues. CDR1 and CDR2 from the germline V gene are MNHEY and SMNVEV (reference sequence). V lost 6 bases and J lost 2, with 16 bases in between. CDR3 in amino acids: CASSSRSQGNTEAFF. The DNA of the CDR3 is TGTGCCAGCAGCTCACGGTCGCAGGGAAACACTGAAGCTTTCTTT.

The rearrangement links TRBV5-1 to TRBJ1-1, with 7 bases aligning to TRBD1. The CDR3 has 15 amino acids. Germline assignment: CDR1 SGHRS and CDR2 YFSETQ. Trimming at V came to 4 bases and at J to 1 base, leaving 7 bases not matched to a gene. The CDR3 here is CASSTLTGQNTEAFF. Here the CDR3 DNA reads TGCGCCAGCAGCACCTTGACAGGGCAGAACACTGAAGCTTTCTTT.

The genes are TRBV3-1 (or the pseudogene TRBV3-2) and TRBJ2-2, with D possibly being TRBD2 (6 bases). The CDR3 consists of 11 residues. The V end lost 10 bases, the J end lost 7 bases, and 10 bases lay between the germline ends. The V gene's germline CDR1 is LGHDT and CDR2 YNNKEL (reference sequence). CDR3 sequence (DNA): TGTGCCACCGGGAGTGTCGGGGAGCTGTTTTTT. Translating it yields CATGSVGELFF.

This rearrangement joins TRBV18 to TRBJ2-7, with D maybe TRBD1 (5 bases). Trimming removed 1 base at V and 3 bases at J, with 13 bases between. Germline loops: CDR1 KGHSH, CDR2 LQKENI. The CDR3 length is 15 residues. The CDR3: CASSPRMGQGYEQYF. For the CDR3, the DNA is TGTGCCAGCTCACCACGGATGGGCCAGGGCTACGAGCAGTACTTC.

To note about this clone: An end of the junction does not agree with germline; a read error may underlie this. V is TRBV3-1 (or the pseudogene TRBV3-2) and J is TRBJ2-5; tentatively, D is TRBD1 (5 bases). Germline V lookup: CDR1 LGHDT, CDR2 YNNKEL (reference sequence). The length of the CDR3 is 14 residues. The CDR3 reads CASSLGWGQQTQYF. As DNA, the CDR3 is TGTGCCAGCAGCCTCGGTTGGGGCCAACAGACCCAGTACTTC.

The chain combines TRBV18 with TRBJ1-5; D possibly corresponds to TRBD1 (5 bases). The CDR3 is 13 amino acids. In germline, CDR1 is KGHSH, CDR2 LQKENI. V was trimmed by 4 bases and J by 9 bases, leaving 13 bases between them. The CDR3 DNA is TGTGCCAGCTCACTGACAGCTGAAGGGCCCCAGCATTTT. As protein: CASSLTAEGPQHF.

The chain joins TRBV11-2 to TRBJ2-3; 12 bases are shared with TRBD2. The CDR3 is 16 amino acids. V shed 4 bases, J shed 3 bases, and the junction held 5 bases outside the gene matches. The germline V gene has CDR1 SGHAT and CDR2 FQNNGV. The CDR3 sequence is CASSWTSGIRTDTQYF. CDR3 DNA: TGTGCCAGCAGCTGGACTAGCGGGATTAGGACAGATACGCAGTATTTT.

This clone was observed a single time. The chain joins TRBV19 to TRBJ1-4; D gene uncertain. Per germline, CDR1 LNHDA and CDR2 SQIVND (reference sequence). The CDR3 is 16 residues long. Trimming removed 3 bases at V and 4 bases at J, with 15 bases between. CDR3 sequence (DNA): TGTGCCAGTAGTATTCTTGCCGGGAACGGTAATGAAAAACTGTTTTTT. Protein: CASSILAGNGNEKLFF.

V usage is TRBV11-2 and J usage is TRBJ1-3; D ambiguous. The CDR3 is 15 amino acids. Germline V gene sequence: CDR1 SGHAT, CDR2 FQNNGV. Between the trimmed V and J ends, which lost 2 bases and 4 bases, there was a span of 12 bases. CDR3 protein: CASSLSAVSGNTIYF. CDR3 sequence (DNA): TGTGCCAGCAGCTTAAGTGCGGTATCAGGAAACACCATATATTTT.

This chain links TRBV15 with TRBJ2-5; D gene ambiguous. Germline V gives CDR1 LNHNV, CDR2 YYDKDF (reference sequence). This CDR3 comprises 17 residues. Between the trimmed V and J ends, which lost 0 bases and 3 bases, there was a span of 17 bases. The CDR3 sequence is CATSREGPGLWKETQYF. The CDR3 bases are TGTGCCACCAGCAGAGAGGGCCCCGGATTGTGGAAAGAGACCCAGTACTTC.